This is a list of T cell receptor beta chains from one sample in a study of shared clonotypes between healthy human individuals. Generated by immunoSEQ multiplex PCR, the TCRdb table keeps only in-frame clones and is missing some. The data hold about 560,000 clones, with around three quarters observed a single time. The sequenced material came from PBMCs. Every receptor here comes from a woman in her 40s in good health. Some clones in this sample may be carry-over from other donors' samples. The CDR3 runs from the conserved cysteine through the conserved F or W. The order of the fields is clone size, V gene, J gene, CDR3 protein. The size field is filled for only some rows; it gives once, few, many or a size class.

clone size: -
V gene: TRBV4-3
J gene: TRBJ2-5
CDR3 protein: CASSQRVTETQYF

clone size: -
V gene: TRBV7-2
J gene: TRBJ2-5
CDR3 protein: CASSWGEPGGTQYF

clone size: many
V gene: TRBV29-1
J gene: TRBJ2-3
CDR3 protein: CSVDTSTDTQYF

clone size: -
V gene: TRBV30
J gene: TRBJ2-3
CDR3 protein: CACGGGRAGTDTQYF

clone size: once
V gene: TRBV14
J gene: TRBJ1-5
CDR3 protein: CASSQDRGRSGQPQHF

clone size: -
V gene: TRBV28
J gene: TRBJ2-1
CDR3 protein: CASSFAGLQYNEQFF

clone size: -
V gene: TRBV5-1
J gene: TRBJ2-7
CDR3 protein: CASSRGLAAEYEQYF

clone size: -
V gene: TRBV2
J gene: TRBJ2-3
CDR3 protein: CASSELASTDTQYF

clone size: -
V gene: TRBV29-1
J gene: TRBJ2-5
CDR3 protein: CSVAGRRQETQYF

clone size: -
V gene: TRBV11-2
J gene: TRBJ2-3
CDR3 protein: CASSLLGQQSTDTQYF

clone size: few
V gene: TRBV6-1
J gene: TRBJ2-2
CDR3 protein: CASSVSYPNTGELFF

clone size: once
V gene: TRBV28
J gene: TRBJ2-1
CDR3 protein: CASSSPIGSLYYNEQFF

clone size: -
V gene: TRBV7-8
J gene: TRBJ2-2
CDR3 protein: CASSLGPAGVTGELFF

clone size: once
V gene: TRBV29-1
J gene: TRBJ2-1
CDR3 protein: CSVSRGGSGIVAHEQFF

clone size: -
V gene: TRBV29-1
J gene: TRBJ1-3
CDR3 protein: CSVEYGNTIYF

clone size: -
V gene: TRBV27
J gene: TRBJ2-1
CDR3 protein: CASSTFPRSGSSYNEQFF